This TCR beta chain was profiled in a study of regulatory T cells in long-lasting Graves disease. Per germline, CDR1 SGHRS and CDR2 YFSETQ. The CDR3 runs to 15 residues. Trimming shortened V by 3 bases and J by 3 bases, and 16 bases separated the two germline ends. Time point in this sample: newly diagnosed GD, antithyroid drugs for less than 3 months. RNA from PBMCs was the source of the TCR library. Building the TCR beta libraries relied on iRepertoire HTBI primers, and CDR3 regions underwent Arm-PCR. Using its own MiXCR run on the multiplex PCR reads, TCRdb lists one record per CDR3 protein. The sample contains approximately 400,000 distinct CDR3 sequences, under 15% of which appear only once. This sample was shared with a second study, whose subject was T cells in Graves' hyperthyroidism and ophthalmopathy.

The chain uses TRBV5-1 and TRBJ2-7, with D perhaps assigned TRBD1 or TRBD2 (6 bases each). This sample comprised peripheral blood mononuclear cells (PBMCs), obtained at new diagnosis, from a patient treated with antithyroid drugs. This TCR was sampled from a woman in her twenties or thirties with Graves disease. The CDR3 sequence: CASSSGGTHSYEQYF. The CDR3 DNA reads TGCGCCAGCAGCTCCGGAGGGACACATAGCTACGAGCAGTACTTC. The full variable domain, rest sourced from reference TRBV5-1 and TRBJ2-7, is KAGVTQTPRYLIKTRGQQVTLSCSPISGHRSVSWYQQTPGQGLQFLFEYFSETQRNKGNFPGRFSGRQFSNSRSEMNVSTLELGDSALYLCASSSGGTHSYEQYFGPGTRLTVT.